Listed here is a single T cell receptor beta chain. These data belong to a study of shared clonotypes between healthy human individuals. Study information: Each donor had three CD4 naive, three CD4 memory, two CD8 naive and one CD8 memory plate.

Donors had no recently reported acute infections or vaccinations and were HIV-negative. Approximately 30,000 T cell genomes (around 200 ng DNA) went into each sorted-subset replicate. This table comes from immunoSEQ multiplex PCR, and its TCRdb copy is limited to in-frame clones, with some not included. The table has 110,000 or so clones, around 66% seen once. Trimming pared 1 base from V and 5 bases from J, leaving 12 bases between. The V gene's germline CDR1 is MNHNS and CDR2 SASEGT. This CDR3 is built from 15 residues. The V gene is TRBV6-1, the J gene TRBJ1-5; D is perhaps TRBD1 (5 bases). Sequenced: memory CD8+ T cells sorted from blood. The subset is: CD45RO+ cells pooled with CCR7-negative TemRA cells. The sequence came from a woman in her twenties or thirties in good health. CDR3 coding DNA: TGTGCCAGCAGTGAAGTGGGGGGAGGTGATCAGCCCCAGCATTTT. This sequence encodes CASSEVGGGDQPQHF.